This is a list of T cell receptor beta chains from one sample in a study of post-analysis software for immune sequencing data. TCRdb ran MiXCR on the PCR reads and lists one entry per CDR3 protein. In the table there are a few hundred thousand distinct CDR3 sequences, under 55% of which are singletons. Material for sequencing was blood. The receptors derive from a girl aged 10-17 years with multiple sclerosis. CDR3s include the opening cysteine and the closing phenylalanine or tryptophan. Each record gives: J gene, D gene, V gene, clone size, CDR3 length, CDR3 DNA, CDR3 protein. The D gene is left open where the match is weak. The listing skips clone size in some rows; elsewhere it reads once, few, many or a size class.

J gene: TRBJ1-2
D gene: NA
V gene: TRBV9
clone size: NA
CDR3 length: 14
CDR3 DNA: TGTGCCAGCAGCGTACTGAGCAGCAACTATGGCTACACCTTC
CDR3 protein: CASSVLSSNYGYTF

J gene: TRBJ2-3
D gene: TRBD2
V gene: TRBV7-9
clone size: NA
CDR3 length: 15
CDR3 DNA: TGTGCCAGCAGCATCCCCGGACTAGCCCCAGATACGCAGTATTTT
CDR3 protein: CASSIPGLAPDTQYF

J gene: TRBJ2-2
D gene: NA
V gene: TRBV24-1
clone size: NA
CDR3 length: 15
CDR3 DNA: TGTGCCACCAGTGATCCGAGCCTGAACACCGGGGAGCTGTTTTTT
CDR3 protein: CATSDPSLNTGELFF

J gene: TRBJ2-1
D gene: TRBD2
V gene: TRBV12-3/TRBV12-4
clone size: NA
CDR3 length: 14
CDR3 DNA: TGTGCCAGCAGTTTACTAGCGGAGGGCAATGAGCAGTTCTTC
CDR3 protein: CASSLLAEGNEQFF

J gene: TRBJ2-1
D gene: TRBD2
V gene: TRBV12-3/TRBV12-4
clone size: few
CDR3 length: 15
CDR3 DNA: TGTGCCAGCAGGCCGGGGGGGGGCGAAGGCGATGAGCAGTTCTTC
CDR3 protein: CASRPGGGEGDEQFF

J gene: TRBJ2-1
D gene: TRBD2
V gene: TRBV5-6
clone size: few
CDR3 length: 14
CDR3 DNA: TGTGCCAGCACCACTAGCGGGTTGAGGGATAAGCAGTTCTTC
CDR3 protein: CASTTSGLRDKQFF

J gene: TRBJ2-2
D gene: NA
V gene: TRBV7-9
clone size: NA
CDR3 length: 13
CDR3 DNA: TGTGCCAGCAGGGGGCGCGACACCGGGGAGCTGTTTTTT
CDR3 protein: CASRGRDTGELFF

J gene: TRBJ2-7
D gene: NA
V gene: TRBV7-9
clone size: NA
CDR3 length: 14
CDR3 DNA: TGTGCCAGCAGCCCCGGAGTCCCAGTTCACGAGCAGTACTTC
CDR3 protein: CASSPGVPVHEQYF

J gene: TRBJ1-4
D gene: NA
V gene: TRBV7-6
clone size: NA
CDR3 length: 12
CDR3 DNA: TGTGCCAGCAGCTACCTAGAGGGAAAACTGTTTTTT
CDR3 protein: CASSYLEGKLFF

J gene: TRBJ2-5
D gene: NA
V gene: TRBV2
clone size: NA
CDR3 length: 12
CDR3 DNA: TGTGCCAGCAGTGCTCCAGAAGAGACCCAGTACTTC
CDR3 protein: CASSAPEETQYF

J gene: TRBJ1-2
D gene: NA
V gene: TRBV6-5
clone size: NA
CDR3 length: 14
CDR3 DNA: TGTGCCAGCAGTTACTTGTGGGGCGTCTATGGCTACACCTTC
CDR3 protein: CASSYLWGVYGYTF

J gene: TRBJ2-5
D gene: TRBD2
V gene: TRBV27
clone size: few
CDR3 length: 14
CDR3 DNA: TGTGCCAGCAGGCTGGCGGGAGGGGAAGAGACCCAGTACTTC
CDR3 protein: CASRLAGGEETQYF

J gene: TRBJ2-1
D gene: NA
V gene: TRBV20-1
clone size: NA
CDR3 length: 13
CDR3 DNA: TGCAGTGCTCTCTGGCCTGGAATTAATGAGCAGTTCTTC
CDR3 protein: CSALWPGINEQFF

J gene: TRBJ1-1
D gene: NA
V gene: TRBV6-1
clone size: NA
CDR3 length: 15
CDR3 DNA: TGTGCCATTTTTCTGGGGAGGAACTTGAACACTGAAGCTTTCTTT
CDR3 protein: CAIFLGRNLNTEAFF

J gene: TRBJ2-2
D gene: NA
V gene: TRBV7-2
clone size: NA
CDR3 length: 14
CDR3 DNA: TGTGCCAGCAGCCCCTTGTGGGATCCCGGGGAGCTGTTTTTT
CDR3 protein: CASSPLWDPGELFF

J gene: TRBJ2-7
D gene: NA
V gene: TRBV10-3
clone size: few
CDR3 length: 12
CDR3 DNA: TGTGCCATCAGCCCGGGAGCCTACGAGCAGTACTTC
CDR3 protein: CAISPGAYEQYF

J gene: TRBJ2-6
D gene: NA
V gene: TRBV5-1
clone size: NA
CDR3 length: 13
CDR3 DNA: TGCGCCACGAGGAACTCTGGGGCCAACGTCCTGACTTTC
CDR3 protein: CATRNSGANVLTF

J gene: TRBJ2-7
D gene: NA
V gene: TRBV2
clone size: NA
CDR3 length: 12
CDR3 DNA: TGTGCCAGCGGCCGGGACACGCCCGAGCAGTACTTC
CDR3 protein: CASGRDTPEQYF

J gene: TRBJ2-1
D gene: TRBD1
V gene: TRBV6-5
clone size: few
CDR3 length: 15
CDR3 DNA: TGTGCCAGCAGTTACGCTGGACAGGGTGGGAATGAGCAGTTCTTC
CDR3 protein: CASSYAGQGGNEQFF

J gene: TRBJ1-1
D gene: TRBD1
V gene: TRBV10-3
clone size: NA
CDR3 length: 14
CDR3 DNA: TGTGCCATCAGCGCCGGGACAGGGGCGCTTGAAGCTTTCTTT
CDR3 protein: CAISAGTGALEAFF

J gene: TRBJ1-2
D gene: TRBD1
V gene: TRBV29-1
clone size: NA
CDR3 length: 14
CDR3 DNA: TGCAGCGTAGACCGGGACAGAAATTCTCTCGGCTACACCTTC
CDR3 protein: CSVDRDRNSLGYTF

J gene: TRBJ2-3
D gene: TRBD2
V gene: TRBV29-1
clone size: few
CDR3 length: 14
CDR3 DNA: TGCAGCGTTGACATTAGCGGGAGAACAGATACGCAGTATTTT
CDR3 protein: CSVDISGRTDTQYF

J gene: TRBJ2-1
D gene: TRBD2
V gene: TRBV28
clone size: NA
CDR3 length: 17
CDR3 DNA: TGTGCCAACAGTTCGCTCAGACTAGCGGACTCCTACAATGAGCAGTTCTTC
CDR3 protein: CANSSLRLADSYNEQFF

J gene: TRBJ2-7
D gene: NA
V gene: TRBV20-1
clone size: few
CDR3 length: 12
CDR3 DNA: TGCAGTGCGGGGGATGGGACCTACGAGCAGTACTTC
CDR3 protein: CSAGDGTYEQYF

J gene: TRBJ2-5
D gene: NA
V gene: TRBV28
clone size: NA
CDR3 length: 15
CDR3 DNA: TGTGCCAGCAGTCTCTGGCCCAACAAGTTTGAGACCCAGTACTTC
CDR3 protein: CASSLWPNKFETQYF

J gene: TRBJ2-7
D gene: TRBD2
V gene: TRBV9
clone size: few
CDR3 length: 15
CDR3 DNA: TGTGCCAGCAGCGTAGCAGCGGGGGAGCACTACGCGCAGTACTTC
CDR3 protein: CASSVAAGEHYAQYF

J gene: TRBJ2-3
D gene: NA
V gene: TRBV7-8
clone size: few
CDR3 length: 17
CDR3 DNA: TGTGCCAGCAGCCCGCGGACCGCGAATCCATCCACAGATACGCAGTATTTT
CDR3 protein: CASSPRTANPSTDTQYF

J gene: TRBJ2-5
D gene: NA
V gene: TRBV12-3/TRBV12-4
clone size: many
CDR3 length: 13
CDR3 DNA: TGTGCCAGCAGTTTGACAGTTCAAGAGACCCAGTACTTC
CDR3 protein: CASSLTVQETQYF

J gene: TRBJ2-3
D gene: NA
V gene: TRBV27
clone size: few
CDR3 length: 13
CDR3 DNA: TGTGCCAGCAGTGTGCAGGATGCAGATACGCAGTATTTT
CDR3 protein: CASSVQDADTQYF

J gene: TRBJ2-7
D gene: TRBD1
V gene: TRBV19
clone size: NA
CDR3 length: 16
CDR3 DNA: TGTGCCAGTAGTACCTCGCCGGACAGGTCAAGCTACGAGCAGTACTTC
CDR3 protein: CASSTSPDRSSYEQYF

J gene: TRBJ2-1
D gene: NA
V gene: TRBV20-1
clone size: many
CDR3 length: 14
CDR3 DNA: TGCAGTGCTAGAGATGCTAGCGATCGCGACGAGCAGTTCTTC
CDR3 protein: CSARDASDRDEQFF

J gene: TRBJ1-5
D gene: NA
V gene: TRBV5-1
clone size: NA
CDR3 length: 15
CDR3 DNA: TGCGCCAGCAGCTTAGAGGCGGGAACCAATCAGCCCCAGCATTTT
CDR3 protein: CASSLEAGTNQPQHF

J gene: TRBJ2-5
D gene: NA
V gene: TRBV7-3
clone size: NA
CDR3 length: 14
CDR3 DNA: TGTGCCAGCAATCTCAAACGGCACCAAGAGACCCAGTACTTC
CDR3 protein: CASNLKRHQETQYF

J gene: TRBJ2-7
D gene: NA
V gene: TRBV20-1
clone size: few
CDR3 length: 13
CDR3 DNA: TGCAGTGCTAGAGATAGGCTAGTCTACGAGCAGTACTTC
CDR3 protein: CSARDRLVYEQYF

J gene: TRBJ2-7
D gene: TRBD2
V gene: TRBV29-1
clone size: NA
CDR3 length: 11
CDR3 DNA: TGCAGCGTTCATGGGGGGGGCGAGCAGTACTTC
CDR3 protein: CSVHGGGEQYF

J gene: TRBJ1-1
D gene: NA
V gene: TRBV27
clone size: NA
CDR3 length: 16
CDR3 DNA: TGTGCCAGCAGACCTACGGGGTCAGGGTTGAACACTGAAGCTTTCTTT
CDR3 protein: CASRPTGSGLNTEAFF

J gene: TRBJ1-2
D gene: NA
V gene: TRBV12-3/TRBV12-4
clone size: NA
CDR3 length: 14
CDR3 DNA: TGTGCCAGCAGTCCCAGTCGACCCCTCTATGGCTACACCTTC
CDR3 protein: CASSPSRPLYGYTF

J gene: TRBJ2-6
D gene: NA
V gene: TRBV7-7
clone size: once
CDR3 length: 15
CDR3 DNA: TGTGCTAGCAGCTTAGGGGGGGGGACATTCAACGTCCTGACTTTC
CDR3 protein: CASSLGGGTFNVLTF

J gene: TRBJ2-7
D gene: TRBD1
V gene: TRBV7-9
clone size: NA
CDR3 length: 14
CDR3 DNA: TGTGCCAGCAGCTCCGGGACAGGGGTTGAGGAGCAGTACTTC
CDR3 protein: CASSSGTGVEEQYF

J gene: TRBJ2-1
D gene: TRBD1
V gene: TRBV7-3
clone size: few
CDR3 length: 15
CDR3 DNA: TGTGCCAGCAGCAGCAGGGGGAGCTCCTACAATGAGCAGTTCTTC
CDR3 protein: CASSSRGSSYNEQFF

J gene: TRBJ1-5
D gene: NA
V gene: TRBV3-1
clone size: few
CDR3 length: 12
CDR3 DNA: TGTGCCACCGGTTCGGGGGGTCAGCCCCAGCATTTT
CDR3 protein: CATGSGGQPQHF

J gene: TRBJ1-4
D gene: NA
V gene: TRBV7-9
clone size: few
CDR3 length: 16
CDR3 DNA: TGTGCCAGCAGCGTTGGGACGGCGGTCACTAATGAAAAACTGTTTTTT
CDR3 protein: CASSVGTAVTNEKLFF

J gene: TRBJ2-1
D gene: TRBD2
V gene: TRBV5-1
clone size: NA
CDR3 length: 15
CDR3 DNA: TGCGCCAGCAGCTTGGAGCTAGCGGGAGGGGTTGAGCAGTTCTTC
CDR3 protein: CASSLELAGGVEQFF

J gene: TRBJ2-1
D gene: NA
V gene: TRBV3-1
clone size: few
CDR3 length: 14
CDR3 DNA: TGTGCCAGCAGCCAAGAACCCCGAGCCAATGAGCAGTTCTTC
CDR3 protein: CASSQEPRANEQFF

J gene: TRBJ2-1
D gene: NA
V gene: TRBV7-9
clone size: few
CDR3 length: 11
CDR3 DNA: TGTGCCAGCAGCTTAGAAATTCGCACGTTCTTC
CDR3 protein: CASSLEIRTFF

J gene: TRBJ2-1
D gene: TRBD2
V gene: TRBV28
clone size: NA
CDR3 length: 17
CDR3 DNA: TGTGCCAGCAGTTTGCCCGCTAGCGGGAGCTCCTACAATGAGCAGTTCTTC
CDR3 protein: CASSLPASGSSYNEQFF

J gene: TRBJ1-2
D gene: NA
V gene: TRBV27
clone size: NA
CDR3 length: 13
CDR3 DNA: TGTGCCAGCAGTTTGGCGGGAATGGGTGGCTACACCTTC
CDR3 protein: CASSLAGMGGYTF

J gene: TRBJ2-1
D gene: TRBD2
V gene: TRBV28
clone size: NA
CDR3 length: 15
CDR3 DNA: TGTGCCAGCAGTTTTCGAACTAGCGGGAGTTATGAGCAGTTCTTC
CDR3 protein: CASSFRTSGSYEQFF

J gene: TRBJ2-1
D gene: NA
V gene: TRBV7-2
clone size: NA
CDR3 length: 14
CDR3 DNA: TGTGCCAGCAGCTTTACGAGCACCTACAATGAGCAGTTCTTC
CDR3 protein: CASSFTSTYNEQFF

J gene: TRBJ2-1
D gene: NA
V gene: TRBV29-1
clone size: NA
CDR3 length: 13
CDR3 DNA: TGCAGCGTTTCCTTCAACCTCGACAATGAGCAGTTCTTC
CDR3 protein: CSVSFNLDNEQFF

J gene: TRBJ2-2
D gene: TRBD2
V gene: TRBV3-1
clone size: NA
CDR3 length: 15
CDR3 DNA: TGTGCCAGCAGCCCATCTAGCGGGAGGGTCGGGGAGCTGTTTTTT
CDR3 protein: CASSPSSGRVGELFF

J gene: TRBJ2-1
D gene: NA
V gene: TRBV5-1
clone size: NA
CDR3 length: 16
CDR3 DNA: TGCGCCAGCAGCCCGGCCGAGGGGCAGACCTACAATGAGCAGTTCTTC
CDR3 protein: CASSPAEGQTYNEQFF